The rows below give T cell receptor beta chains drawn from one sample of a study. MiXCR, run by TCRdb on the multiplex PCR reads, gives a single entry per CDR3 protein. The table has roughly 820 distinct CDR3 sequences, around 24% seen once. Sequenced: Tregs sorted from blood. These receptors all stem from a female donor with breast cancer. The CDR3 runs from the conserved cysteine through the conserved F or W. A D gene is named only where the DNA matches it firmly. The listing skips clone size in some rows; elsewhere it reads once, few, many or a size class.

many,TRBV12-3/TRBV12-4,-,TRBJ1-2,TGTGCCAGCAGTCCTGGGCGCAGAAACTATGGCTACACCTTC,CASSPGRRNYGYTF
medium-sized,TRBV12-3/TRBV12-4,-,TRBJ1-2,TGTGCCAGCGGGGTTGGAGGCACCTTC,CASGVGGTF
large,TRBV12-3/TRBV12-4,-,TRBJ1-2,TGTGCCAGCATCTCCGGGAGTGACTATGGCTACACCTTC,CASISGSDYGYTF
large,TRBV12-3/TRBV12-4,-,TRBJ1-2,TGTGCCAGCAGCCGAATGGCTAACTATGGCTACACCTTC,CASSRMANYGYTF
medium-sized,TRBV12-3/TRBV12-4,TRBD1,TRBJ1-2,TGTGCCAGCAGTGGACAGGGTTTAAGCTATGGCTACACCTTC,CASSGQGLSYGYTF
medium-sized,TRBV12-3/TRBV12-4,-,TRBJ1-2,TGTGCCAGCAGTATACACCGCGGCCCTAACTATGGCTACACCTTC,CASSIHRGPNYGYTF
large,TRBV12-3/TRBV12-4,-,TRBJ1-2,TGTGCCAGCAGCCTTTCCCGGACAGCCAGTGGCTATGGCTACACCTTC,CASSLSRTASGYGYTF
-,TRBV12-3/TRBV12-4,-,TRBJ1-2,TGTGCCAGCACTATTCAACAGGGAAGTGGCTACACCTTC,CASTIQQGSGYTF
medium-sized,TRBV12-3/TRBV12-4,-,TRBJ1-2,TGTGCCAGCAGTTTAAGGCAGGGAACTTATGGCTACACCTTC,CASSLRQGTYGYTF
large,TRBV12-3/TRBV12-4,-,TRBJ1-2,TGTGCCAGCAGATTGACAGACGCGTATGGCTACACCTTC,CASRLTDAYGYTF
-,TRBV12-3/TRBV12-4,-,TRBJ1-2,TGTGCCAGCAGCCAGGGTCGCCGTGGCTACACCTTC,CASSQGRRGYTF
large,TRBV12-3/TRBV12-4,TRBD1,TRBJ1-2,TGTGCCAGCAGTTCCGGGACAGGAGAACTCTATGGCTACACCTTC,CASSSGTGELYGYTF
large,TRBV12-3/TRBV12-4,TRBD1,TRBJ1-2,TGTGCCAGCAGTTTAACCGGGACAGGGGTCAACTATGGCTACACCTTC,CASSLTGTGVNYGYTF
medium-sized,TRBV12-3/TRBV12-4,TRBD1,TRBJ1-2,TGTGCCAGCAGTCCTAGGACAGGTGAGGGCTACACCTTC,CASSPRTGEGYTF
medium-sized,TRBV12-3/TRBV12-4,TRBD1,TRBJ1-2,TGTGCCAGCAGCCAACAGGGGTTTGATGGCTACACCTTC,CASSQQGFDGYTF
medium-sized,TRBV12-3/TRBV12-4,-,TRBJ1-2,TGTGCCAGCAGTTCCACAGGGACGCACTATGGCTACACCTTC,CASSSTGTHYGYTF
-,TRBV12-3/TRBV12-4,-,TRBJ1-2,TGTGCCAGCAGTTTAAGATCTGACAACTATGGCTACACCTTC,CASSLRSDNYGYTF
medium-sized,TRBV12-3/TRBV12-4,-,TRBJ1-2,TGTGCCAGCAGTTCTGTAGCTAACTATGGCTACACCTTC,CASSSVANYGYTF
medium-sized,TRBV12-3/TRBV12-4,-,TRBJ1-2,TGTGCCAGCAGTCGAGAACTAGTTGGCTACACCTTC,CASSRELVGYTF
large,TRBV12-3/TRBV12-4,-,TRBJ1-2,TGTGCCAGCAGTTCCCGGGGTGGCTACACCTTC,CASSSRGGYTF
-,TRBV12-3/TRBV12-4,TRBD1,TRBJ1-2,TGTGCCAGCAGTTTACCCGGGACAGGGACCGGCTACACCTTC,CASSLPGTGTGYTF
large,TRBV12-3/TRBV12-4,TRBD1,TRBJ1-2,TGTGCCAGCAGACCGGCGGACAGGGTAACCTATGGCTACACCTTC,CASRPADRVTYGYTF
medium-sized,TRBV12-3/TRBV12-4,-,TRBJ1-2,TGTGCCAGCAGCCTCCAAGCTAACTATGGCTACACCTTC,CASSLQANYGYTF
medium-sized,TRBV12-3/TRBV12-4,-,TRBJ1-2,TGTGCCAGCAGTTTTGGGGCGTACTATGGCTACACCTTC,CASSFGAYYGYTF
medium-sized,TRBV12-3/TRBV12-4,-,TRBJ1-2,TGTGCCAGCAGTACAAGACAGGTGGAAATTTCCTATGGCTACACCTTC,CASSTRQVEISYGYTF
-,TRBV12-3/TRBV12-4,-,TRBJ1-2,TGTGCCAGCAGTTTGCCAGGGATCTATGGCTACACCTTC,CASSLPGIYGYTF
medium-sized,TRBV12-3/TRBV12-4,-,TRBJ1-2,TGTGCCAGCAGTCCAGGACAGAAATATGGCTACACCTTC,CASSPGQKYGYTF
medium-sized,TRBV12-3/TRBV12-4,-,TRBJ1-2,TGTGCCAGCAGTTCCCGGGTCGGCTACACCTTC,CASSSRVGYTF
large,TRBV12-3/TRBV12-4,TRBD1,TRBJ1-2,TGTGCCAGCAGTCCCGGACAGGGGCACTATGGCTACACCTTC,CASSPGQGHYGYTF
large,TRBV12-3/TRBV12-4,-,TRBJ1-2,TGTGCCAGCAGTCAAACCGGGACAAATAACTATGGCTACACCTTC,CASSQTGTNNYGYTF
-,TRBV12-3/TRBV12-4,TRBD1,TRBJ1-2,TGTGCCAGCAGCGCCAGGGACAGGGGAGGTGGCTACACCTTC,CASSARDRGGGYTF